This entry concerns a single TCR beta chain. The record originates from a study of blood T cell repertoires in COVID-19. Authors' processing steps: Nucleated cell counts were estimated from reference gene primer amplification. The repertoire was sequenced with immunoSEQ multiplex PCR; TCRdb's copy has only in-frame clones and lacks some. V, J and clone size reflect that table, while D and trimming were determined from the DNA. The data contain about 430,000 clones, 88% of them seen just once; the ten biggest clones take up more than 0.9%. This CDR3 comprises 17 residues. The J segment lost 1 base and the V segment lost 5 bases, leaving 11 bases of the junction unmatched. Germline assignment: CDR1 SGHVS and CDR2 FQNEAQ.

This receptor was obtained from a woman in her twenties or thirties with acute COVID-19. The specimen was PBMCs or T cells enriched from blood (not recorded which). V usage is TRBV7-8 and J usage is TRBJ1-1, with 9 bases fitting TRBD1. The CDR3 protein is CASSRLRDRVKNTEAFF. Here the CDR3 DNA reads TGTGCCAGCAGCCGCTTACGGGACAGGGTAAAGAACACTGAAGCTTTCTTT.